One T cell receptor (beta chain) is described in this entry. The CDR3 contains 11 residues. The germline CDR1 and CDR2 sequences are SNHLY and FYNNEI. Trimming removed 10 bases at V and 5 bases at J, with 11 bases between. This record belongs to a study of blood T cell repertoires in COVID-19. Study details: Samples taken during acute and convalescent COVID-19 were collected in the United States, Italy and Spain. Nucleic acid was either cDNA or gDNA, and it came from T cells, B-cell-depleted T cells, or PBMCs.

Original analysis: It was from reference gene primer amplification that nucleated cell counts were estimated. The protocol was immunoSEQ multiplex PCR, while the TCRdb copy is restricted to in-frame clones and leaves out a portion. That table furnishes V, J and clone size, whereas the DNA furnished D and trimming. This table has about 280,000 clones, around nine tenths appearing once. The chain couples TRBV2 to TRBJ1-1; D remains unclear. The sample comprised peripheral blood. This sequence originates from a woman aged 35 to 49 who had recovered from COVID-19. CDR3 residues: CATIIGTEAFF. CDR3 DNA sequence: TGTGCCACCATAATCGGGACTGAAGCTTTCTTT.